These T cell receptor beta chains were read from a single sample in a study of OX40 agonist ivuxolimab in advanced cancers. Clones were sequenced by immunoSEQ multiplex PCR, and TCRdb holds only the in-frame ones, with some missing. The data hold around 67,000 clones, with about 90% observed a single time. This sample comprised CD4+ or CD8+ T cells sorted from blood, obtained in a trial of the OX40 agonist ivuxolimab. These receptors all come from an adult with an advanced solid tumor such as melanoma, head and neck, liver or kidney cancer. Both conserved end residues are part of each CDR3. D genes are given only for firm matches. Clone size is stated in some rows and not others, as once, few, many or a class when expanded.

J,size,V,D,CDR3,DNA
TRBJ1-2,-,TRBV28,TRBD1,CASKTPGQGAGYTF,TGTGCCAGCAAGACCCCGGGACAGGGGGCTGGCTACACCTTC
TRBJ1-1,-,TRBV18,-,CASSLRGLLGTEAFF,TGTGCCAGCTCACTTAGGGGACTACTTGGGACTGAAGCTTTCTTT
TRBJ1-5,-,TRBV7-9,-,CASSQSSSNQPQHF,TGTGCCAGCAGTCAAAGCTCGAGCAATCAGCCCCAGCATTTT
TRBJ2-3,-,TRBV5-4,-,CASSLEDTDTQYF,TGTGCCAGCAGCTTGGAGGACACAGATACGCAGTATTTT
TRBJ2-1,-,TRBV6-5,TRBD2,CASKTSGIKQFF,TGTGCCAGCAAGACTAGCGGGATTAAGCAGTTCTTC
TRBJ2-7,once,TRBV7-2,TRBD2,CASSPTSGGSSYEQYF,TGTGCCAGCAGCCCAACTAGCGGGGGCAGCTCCTACGAGCAGTACTTC
TRBJ1-1,-,TRBV7-3,-,CASSLGQNTEAFF,TGTGCCAGCAGCCTGGGACAGAACACTGAAGCTTTCTTT
TRBJ1-4,-,TRBV6-1,-,CASSEGTLGVTNEKLFF,TGTGCCAGCAGTGAGGGGACACTTGGGGTAACTAATGAAAAACTGTTTTTT
TRBJ2-1,-,TRBV7-2,TRBD2,CASSPVGTSGYNEQFF,TGTGCCAGCAGCCCCGTGGGGACTAGCGGATACAATGAGCAGTTCTTC
TRBJ2-1,-,TRBV6-4,TRBD2,CASSDSASGGSYNEQFF,TGTGCCAGCAGTGACTCTGCGTCGGGAGGGTCCTACAATGAGCAGTTCTTC
TRBJ2-7,-,TRBV6-1,TRBD1,CASRRTDRVYEQYF,TGTGCCAGCAGGCGAACAGACAGGGTCTACGAGCAGTACTTC
TRBJ1-4,-,TRBV7-2,-,CASSRPGEKLFF,TGTGCCAGCAGCCGCCCGGGTGAAAAACTGTTTTTT
TRBJ2-5,-,TRBV28,TRBD1,CASSPQGVGTQYF,TGTGCCAGCAGTCCTCAGGGGGTCGGGACCCAGTACTTC
TRBJ2-4,-,TRBV7-8,TRBD2,CASSLGGTLGDIQYF,TGTGCCAGCAGCTTGGGAGGGACCCTTGGGGACATTCAGTACTTC
TRBJ1-5,-,TRBV5-6,-,CASSLYSKGQPQHF,TGTGCCAGCAGCTTGTACAGCAAGGGGCAGCCCCAGCATTTT
TRBJ2-4,-,TRBV30,TRBD2,CAWRLAGRGDIQYF,TGTGCCTGGAGACTAGCGGGGAGAGGAGACATTCAGTACTTC
TRBJ2-7,-,TRBV12-5,-,CASGLSADRLYEQYF,TGTGCTAGTGGTTTGTCGGCAGACCGGCTTTACGAGCAGTACTTC
TRBJ1-2,-,TRBV6-5,-,CASSPTTGHNYGYTF,TGTGCCAGCAGTCCAACGACAGGACATAACTATGGCTACACCTTC
TRBJ2-2,-,TRBV5-1,TRBD1,CASSVTGAGAGELFF,TGCGCCAGCAGCGTGACAGGGGCTGGCGCCGGGGAGCTGTTTTTT
TRBJ1-4,-,TRBV10-3,-,CAISDPGPTGLFF,TGTGCCATCAGTGACCCGGGACCGACCGGGCTGTTTTTT
TRBJ2-2,-,TRBV5-1,-,CASSPFGGVGTGELFF,TGCGCCAGCAGCCCCTTCGGGGGAGTGGGGACCGGGGAGCTGTTTTTT
TRBJ1-2,many,TRBV7-2,-,CASSPSQGARGGYTF,TGTGCCAGCAGCCCCAGCCAGGGAGCACGTGGTGGCTACACCTTC
TRBJ1-1,-,TRBV7-9,TRBD1,CASSLGTGGAGTEAFF,TGTGCCAGCAGCTTAGGAACAGGGGGCGCGGGCACTGAAGCTTTCTTT
TRBJ2-7,-,TRBV7-8,TRBD2,CASSPARLAGGEQYF,TGTGCCAGCAGCCCCGCTCGGCTAGCGGGAGGCGAGCAGTACTTC
TRBJ2-1,once,TRBV5-4,-,CASSPRKRAGDNEQFF,TGTGCCAGCAGCCCTCGGAAGCGGGCCGGGGATAATGAGCAGTTCTTC
TRBJ2-7,-,TRBV5-1,TRBD1,CASSLATGGAGEQYF,TGCGCCAGCAGCTTGGCAACAGGGGGCGCGGGGGAGCAGTACTTC
TRBJ1-2,-,TRBV4-1,TRBD1,CASSPMDRGSGGGYTF,TGCGCCAGCAGCCCCATGGACAGGGGCTCCGGGGGTGGCTACACCTTC
TRBJ2-2,few,TRBV6-1,-,CASMMRAGTGELFF,TGTGCCAGCATGATGAGAGCGGGCACCGGGGAGCTGTTTTTT
TRBJ1-1,-,TRBV29-1,-,CSTIKTASEAFF,TGCAGCACAATAAAGACAGCGTCTGAAGCTTTCTTT
TRBJ2-7,-,TRBV2,-,CASSEQSYEQYF,TGTGCCAGCAGTGAACAGTCCTACGAGCAGTACTTC
TRBJ1-6,-,TRBV18,TRBD1,CASSRDRGRDSPLHF,TGTGCCAGCTCAAGGGACAGGGGGCGAGATTCACCCCTCCACTTT
TRBJ1-1,-,TRBV2,-,CASSEWVNTEAFF,TGTGCCAGCAGTGAATGGGTAAACACTGAAGCTTTCTTT
TRBJ1-2,-,TRBV7-6,-,CASKQGNEYRYTF,TGTGCCAGCAAGCAGGGGAACGAGTATCGCTACACCTTC
TRBJ2-7,few,TRBV2,TRBD1,CASKRDRNSYEQYF,TGTGCCAGCAAAAGGGACAGGAACTCCTACGAGCAGTACTTC
TRBJ2-5,-,TRBV4-3,-,CASSPVRLQETQYF,TGCGCCAGCAGCCCAGTCAGGCTACAAGAGACCCAGTACTTC
TRBJ2-5,-,TRBV25-1,TRBD1,CASSDPGTVQETQYF,TGTGCCAGCAGTGATCCTGGGACAGTCCAAGAGACCCAGTACTTC
TRBJ2-7,-,TRBV27,-,CASSSFGTPTYEQYF,TGTGCCAGCAGCAGTTTCGGGACTCCGACCTACGAGCAGTACTTC
TRBJ2-3,-,TRBV9,-,CASSPQGLRTDTQYF,TGTGCCAGCAGCCCCCAGGGGCTGAGAACAGATACGCAGTATTTT
TRBJ1-1,-,TRBV23-1,-,CASSQYAWGEAFF,TGCGCCAGCAGTCAATACGCCTGGGGGGAAGCTTTCTTT
TRBJ2-5,-,TRBV10-1,TRBD1,CASSRDSARWETQYF,TGCGCCAGCAGTCGGGACAGTGCCAGGTGGGAGACCCAGTACTTC
TRBJ2-1,-,TRBV27,-,CASSLYGYNEQFF,TGTGCCAGCAGTTTATACGGATACAATGAGCAGTTCTTC
TRBJ2-7,-,TRBV14,-,CASSQEDVGAYEQYF,TGTGCCAGCAGCCAAGAAGATGTAGGAGCCTACGAGCAGTACTTC
TRBJ1-5,-,TRBV11-2,-,CASSHREGNQPQHF,TGTGCCAGCAGCCACAGGGAAGGCAATCAGCCCCAGCATTTT
TRBJ2-7,-,TRBV6-1,TRBD1,CASSFGTGLTYEQYF,TGTGCCAGCAGTTTCGGGACAGGGTTAACCTACGAGCAGTACTTC
TRBJ2-1,-,TRBV19,TRBD2,CATIGTSGSSYNEQFF,TGTGCCACCATTGGGACTAGCGGGAGCTCCTACAATGAGCAGTTCTTC
TRBJ1-5,once,TRBV6-6,-,CASSYSGEQPQHF,TGTGCCAGCAGTTACTCAGGGGAACAGCCCCAGCATTTT
TRBJ2-7,-,TRBV7-2,TRBD2,CASILGLAGPYEQYF,TGTGCCAGCATTCTCGGACTAGCGGGGCCCTACGAGCAGTACTTC
TRBJ1-4,-,TRBV11-2,TRBD1,CASSNVRDSHNEKLFF,TGTGCCAGCAGCAACGTCCGGGACAGCCACAATGAAAAACTGTTTTTT
TRBJ1-2,-,TRBV5-5,TRBD1,CASSPRQGAYGYTF,TGTGCCAGCAGCCCGAGACAGGGGGCGTATGGCTACACCTTC